This TCR beta chain was observed in a study of blood T cell repertoires in COVID-19. Generated by immunoSEQ multiplex PCR, the TCRdb table keeps only in-frame clones and is missing some. Seen here are roughly 100,000 clones, 65% to 75% observed once, and the top ten hold approximately 0.88%. This CDR3 spans 20 amino acids. The sample taken for sequencing was peripheral blood. V and J are TRBV21-1 and TRBJ2-3; TRBD2 is the table's D call and was not checked against the DNA. TRBV21-1 is a listed pseudogene. The sequence derives from a human donor with acute or convalescent COVID-19. The donor label of this sample is uncertain. CDR3 amino acids: CASSSRGMIRGGFGTDTQYF. CDR3 bases: TGTGCCAGCAGCAGCCGCGGAATGATTCGGGGGGGGTTCGGCACAGATACGCAGTATTTT.